A single sample gave rise to the 14 T cell receptor beta chains below, sequenced in a study of TIL therapy for anti-PD-1-resistant metastatic lung cancer. This was the immunoSEQ v3 assay. Libraries were prepared by immunoSEQ multiplex PCR; TCRdb keeps only in-frame clonotypes and omits some of them. The table lists 20,000 to 30,000 clones, 63% of them singletons, with about 16% in the top ten. The time point here: pre-treatment sample, taken before nivolumab and TIL therapy. Tumor tissue came from excised metastases, mostly pleural nodules or supraclavicular lymph nodes. Sequences were derived from tumor tissue, sampled at baseline. Receptors originate from a woman aged 25-85 years with non-small cell lung cancer.

The V gene is TRBV2, the J gene TRBJ2-3, with a tentative D call TRBD2 (5 bases). The CDR3 is 16 amino acids. With 2 bases removed from V and 0 bases from J, the gap between germline ends came to 12 bases. CDR1 is SNHLY, CDR2 FYNNEI, per germline. The CDR3 DNA follows: TGTGCCAGCAGTGAACTGGACTTGGCTAGCACAGATACGCAGTATTTT. This gives the protein CASSELDLASTDTQYF.

The chain joins TRBV10-3 to TRBJ2-3; 13 bases are a match to TRBD2. After removal of 5 bases from V and 5 bases from J, the junction contained 1 base not matched to a gene. The CDR3 covers 14 residues. CDR1 ENHRY and CDR2 SYGVKD come from the germline V gene. The DNA of the CDR3 is TGTGCCATCAGTTGGACTAGCGGGAGAGATACGCAGTATTTT. Protein: CAISWTSGRDTQYF.

This clone turned up a few times. The V and J genes are TRBV18 and TRBJ1-1; D remains unclear. The CDR3 extends over 15 amino acids. V shed 4 bases and J shed 1 base, with 13 bases lying between them. Germline CDR1 reads KGHSH; CDR2 reads LQKENI. CDR3 amino acids: CASSLIRPPNTEAFF. CDR3 coding DNA: TGTGCCAGCTCACTAATAAGGCCTCCGAACACTGAAGCTTTCTTT.

This chain joins TRBV6-5 and TRBJ2-2, with unresolved D. Germline CDR1 is MNHEY and CDR2 is SVGAGI. V gave up 6 bases and J gave up 6 bases, with 17 bases separating them. The CDR3 is 15 residues long. In nucleotides, the CDR3 is TGTGCCAGCAGACCCCCGGGCCGCCAGGCCGGGGAGCTGTTTTTT. Translating it yields CASRPPGRQAGELFF.

The V and J genes are TRBV19 and TRBJ2-7; a weak D match, TRBD2 (5 bases). The CDR3 totals 12 residues. The germline gives CDR1 LNHDA, CDR2 SQIVND (reference sequence). The germline V and J ends were trimmed by 5 bases and 6 bases, with 11 bases remaining between them. CDR3: CASSRGYGEQYF. The CDR3 DNA sequence: TGTGCCAGTAGTCGGGGTTACGGCGAGCAGTACTTC.

This sequence joins TRBV19 and TRBJ2-5; D not certain. Germline CDR1 is LNHDA and CDR2 is SQIVND (reference sequence). Trimming took 6 bases from V and 2 from J, leaving 4 bases between them. The CDR3 is made up of 11 amino acids. CDR3 in amino acids: CASREQETQYF. CDR3 bases: TGTGCCAGTAGGGAGCAAGAGACCCAGTACTTC.

The chain joins TRBV30 to TRBJ2-1; perhaps TRBD2 as D (5 bases). Germline loops: CDR1 GTSNPN, CDR2 SVGIG (reference sequence). V lost 3 bases and J 4 bases, leaving 10 bases between the germline ends. The CDR3 runs 13 residues. CDR3 in DNA: TGTGCCTGGAGGGCGTCGGGGTACAATGAGCAGTTCTTC. Its protein product is CAWRASGYNEQFF.

This sequence joins TRBV9 and TRBJ2-4; 11 bases match TRBD2. Germline CDR1 is SGDLS and CDR2 is YYNGEE. This CDR3 is built from 19 residues. V lost 1 base, J lost 0 bases, and 9 bases stayed unmatched. The CDR3 DNA follows: TGTGCCAGCAGCGTACTACGACTAGCGGGACCCCTAGCCAAAAACATTCAGTACTTC. Protein sequence: CASSVLRLAGPLAKNIQYF.

J is TRBJ2-7 and V is TRBV10-3; 11 nucleotides line up with TRBD1. The CDR3 length is 15 residues. Germline V CDR1 and CDR2: ENHRY, SYGVKD. V shed 2 bases, J shed 2 bases, and the junction held 2 bases outside the gene matches. The CDR3 coding sequence is TGTGCCATCAGTGAGGGGGACAGGGGGGCCTACGAGCAGTACTTC. Its translation: CAISEGDRGAYEQYF.

V is TRBV30 and J is TRBJ2-2; 9 bases align to TRBD1. CDR3 size: 13 residues. The germline V gene has CDR1 GTSNPN and CDR2 SVGIG (reference sequence). With V trimmed by 5 bases and J by 7 bases, 5 bases remained unmatched. Here the CDR3 reads CAWGQGLRGELFF. The CDR3 nucleotides read TGTGCCTGGGGACAGGGGTTACGCGGGGAGCTGTTTTTT.

In this sample, this clone is medium-sized. The chain uses TRBV7-2 and TRBJ1-2; D remains ambiguous. Germline V lookup: CDR1 SGHTA, CDR2 FQGNSA. The CDR3 is 13 amino acids. V lost 4 bases and J lost 4, with 10 bases in between. DNA for the CDR3: TGTGCCAGCAGCTCGAGTATTGTCTATGGCTACACCTTC. It specifies CASSSSIVYGYTF.

By proportion, this clone is large (0.1 to 1%). The chain uses TRBV7-2 and TRBJ2-1; a possible D gene is TRBD2 (5 bases). The V gene lost 1 base and the J gene lost 12 bases, with 10 bases spanning the gap. The length of the CDR3 is 12 residues. Germline V CDR1 and CDR2: SGHTA, FQGNSA. Here the CDR3 reads CASSLVGGRQFF. The CDR3, as DNA: TGTGCCAGCAGCTTAGTAGGCGGGCGGCAGTTCTTC.

This clone is a singleton in its sample. CDR3 region: CASSTRGLGADTQYF. The CDR3 coding sequence is TGTGCCAGCTCCACGCGAGGCTTGGGGGCAGATACGCAGTATTTT. The V gene is TRBV27, the J gene TRBJ2-3; possibly TRBD1 or TRBD2 for D (5 bases each). In germline, CDR1 is MNHEY, CDR2 SMNVEV (reference sequence). With 8 bases removed from V and 4 bases from J, the gap between germline ends came to 19 bases. The CDR3 is 15 amino acids.

This clone was recorded a few times. The rearrangement joins TRBV2 to TRBJ1-4, with D possibly being TRBD1 (5 bases). The V and J ends lost 7 bases and 4 bases respectively, with 13 bases between them. The CDR3 runs to 14 residues. CDR1 and CDR2 from the germline V gene are SNHLY and FYNNEI. CDR3 protein: CASKPGRSNEKLFF. For the CDR3, the DNA is TGTGCCAGCAAACCGGGACGGAGTAATGAAAAACTGTTTTTT.